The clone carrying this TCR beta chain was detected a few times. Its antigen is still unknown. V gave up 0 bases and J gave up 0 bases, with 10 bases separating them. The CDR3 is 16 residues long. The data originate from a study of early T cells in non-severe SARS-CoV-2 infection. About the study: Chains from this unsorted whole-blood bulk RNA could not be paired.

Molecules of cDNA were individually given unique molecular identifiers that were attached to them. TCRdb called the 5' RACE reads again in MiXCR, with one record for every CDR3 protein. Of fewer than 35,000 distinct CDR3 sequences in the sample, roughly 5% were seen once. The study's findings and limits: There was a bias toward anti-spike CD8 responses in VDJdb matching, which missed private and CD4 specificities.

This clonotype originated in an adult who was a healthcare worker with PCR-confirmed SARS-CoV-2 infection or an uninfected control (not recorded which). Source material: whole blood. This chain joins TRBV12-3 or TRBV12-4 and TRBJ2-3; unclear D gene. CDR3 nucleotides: TGTGCCAGCAGTTTAGCCGGCAGAATAAGCACAGATACGCAGTATTTT. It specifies CASSLAGRISTDTQYF.